These T cell receptor beta chains were read from a single sample in a study of blood T cell repertoires in COVID-19. Repertoires were generated with immunoSEQ multiplex PCR, while TCRdb's copy carries only in-frame clones and drops some. Of approximately 70,000 clones listed, 82% are singletons. Sequences were obtained from peripheral blood. The receptor source for this set is a woman at least 80 years old with acute or convalescent COVID-19. Both conserved end residues are part of each CDR3. The D gene is left open where the match is weak. Clone size appears in some rows only: once, few, many, or a class for an expanded clone.

D: .; length: 16; J: TRBJ2-1; size: .; V: TRBV21-1; DNA: TGTGCCAGCAGAAAAACGGCTAGCGGGTGCTACAATGAGCAGTTCTTC; CDR3: CASRKTASGCYNEQFF
D: .; length: 13; J: TRBJ1-2; size: .; V: TRBV19; DNA: TGTGCCAGTAGTCCGTGGGCAGCTTCTGGCTACACCTTC; CDR3: CASSPWAASGYTF
D: TRBD1; length: 14; J: TRBJ1-2; size: .; V: TRBV6-4; DNA: TGTGCCAGCAGTCGGGAACAGGGGGACTATGGCTACACCTTC; CDR3: CASSREQGDYGYTF
D: TRBD1; length: 14; J: TRBJ1-2; size: .; V: TRBV5-5; DNA: TGTGCCAGCAGCGCAGGGGGCGACGGCTATGGCTACACCTTC; CDR3: CASSAGGDGYGYTF
D: TRBD2; length: 15; J: TRBJ2-5; size: .; V: TRBV3-1/TRBV3-2; DNA: TGTGCCAGCAGCCCCAGACTAGCCCAACAGGAGACCCAGTACTTC; CDR3: CASSPRLAQQETQYF
D: TRBD2; length: 17; J: TRBJ2-3; size: .; V: TRBV9; DNA: TGTGCCAGCAGCGACCCTCGAGCGGGGGGGCAGGTAGATACGCAGTATTTT; CDR3: CASSDPRAGGQVDTQYF
D: .; length: 16; J: TRBJ1-1; size: .; V: TRBV6-4; DNA: TGTGCCAGCAGCGCCGGGGAGGGGCTGTTGAACACTGAAGCTTTCTTT; CDR3: CASSAGEGLLNTEAFF
D: TRBD2; length: 18; J: TRBJ2-3; size: .; V: TRBV29-1; DNA: TGCAGCGTTGAATGGGCCCTAGCGGGGGGGCGGGGCACAGATACGCAGTATTTT; CDR3: CSVEWALAGGRGTDTQYF
D: .; length: 14; J: TRBJ2-3; size: .; V: TRBV7-2; DNA: TGTGCCAGCAGCTTAGAGCAGGGTGCAGATACGCAGTATTTT; CDR3: CASSLEQGADTQYF
D: .; length: 15; J: TRBJ1-2; size: .; V: TRBV18; DNA: TGTGCCAGCTCACCGTTCAGGGCCGCTAACTATGGCTACACCTTC; CDR3: CASSPFRAANYGYTF
D: TRBD2; length: 15; J: TRBJ2-3; size: once; V: TRBV6-5; DNA: TGTGCCAGCACCGGGGGGGGGCCGGGGCCAGATACGCAGTATTTT; CDR3: CASTGGGPGPDTQYF
D: .; length: 13; J: TRBJ1-6; size: .; V: TRBV7-9; DNA: TGTGCCAGCAGCCGGGACTATAATTCACCCCTCCACTTT; CDR3: CASSRDYNSPLHF
D: .; length: 20; J: TRBJ1-3; size: large; V: TRBV10-2; DNA: TGCGCCAGCAGTGACACCACGGCAACTAACAGGGTCTCCTCTGGAAACACCATATATTTT; CDR3: CASSDTTATNRVSSGNTIYF
D: TRBD2; length: 13; J: TRBJ2-5; size: .; V: TRBV2; DNA: TGTGCCAGCAGTGTGGGGACTAAAGAGACCCAGTACTTC; CDR3: CASSVGTKETQYF
D: .; length: 15; J: TRBJ1-2; size: once; V: TRBV14; DNA: TGTGCCAGCAGCCAGCCGGGACACCCGGGGTATGGCTACACCTTC; CDR3: CASSQPGHPGYGYTF
D: TRBD2; length: 15; J: TRBJ2-3; size: .; V: TRBV6-4; DNA: TGTGCCAGCAAAAAGCGGGGGGACGCCACAGATACGCAGTATTTT; CDR3: CASKKRGDATDTQYF
D: TRBD1; length: 15; J: TRBJ1-4; size: .; V: TRBV19; DNA: TGTGCCAGTAGTCCGGCTGGGACAGGGAATGAAAAACTGTTTTTT; CDR3: CASSPAGTGNEKLFF
D: TRBD1; length: 14; J: TRBJ2-5; size: once; V: TRBV10-2; DNA: TGCGCCAGCAGAGGCACAGGGGGCTGGGAGACCCAGTACTTC; CDR3: CASRGTGGWETQYF
D: .; length: 15; J: TRBJ2-2; size: .; V: TRBV5-1; DNA: TGCGCCAGCAGCTTGGCCCCTCTGAACACCGGGGAGCTGTTTTTT; CDR3: CASSLAPLNTGELFF
D: TRBD1; length: 19; J: TRBJ2-2; size: .; V: TRBV5-1; DNA: TGCGCCAGCAGCTTATCGGGACAGATCCACGCCACCGACACCGGGGAGCTGTTTTTT; CDR3: CASSLSGQIHATDTGELFF
D: TRBD1; length: 15; J: TRBJ1-1; size: .; V: TRBV19; DNA: TGTGCCAGTAGTATAGTGTCAGCAGGGGGCACTGAAGCTTTCTTT; CDR3: CASSIVSAGGTEAFF
D: .; length: 14; J: TRBJ2-7; size: .; V: TRBV7-8; DNA: TGTGCCAGCCGGGCGACAGGAACCACCTACGAGCAGTACTTC; CDR3: CASRATGTTYEQYF
D: TRBD2; length: 16; J: TRBJ2-1; size: .; V: TRBV11-3; DNA: TGTGCCAGCAGTATCCTTTCTAGCGGGGTTAATAATGAGCAGTTCTTC; CDR3: CASSILSSGVNNEQFF
D: .; length: 15; J: TRBJ2-5; size: .; V: TRBV18; DNA: TGTGCCAGCTCACCACTCCCCGTGGGGCGAGAGACCCAGTACTTC; CDR3: CASSPLPVGRETQYF
D: TRBD1; length: 16; J: TRBJ1-1; size: once; V: TRBV19; DNA: TGTGCCAGTAAGGGGGCAGGAGTTTTCTTGAACACTGAAGCTTTCTTT; CDR3: CASKGAGVFLNTEAFF
D: TRBD1; length: 17; J: TRBJ1-1; size: medium-sized; V: TRBV2; DNA: TGTGCCAGCAGCAAAGGGGGACAGGGGGCCTGGAACACTGAAGCTTTCTTT; CDR3: CASSKGGQGAWNTEAFF
D: .; length: 13; J: TRBJ1-2; size: .; V: TRBV6-5; DNA: TGTGCCAGCAGTTACACAGGAAGAGTAGGCTACACCTTC; CDR3: CASSYTGRVGYTF
D: .; length: 14; J: TRBJ2-1; size: .; V: TRBV6-4; DNA: TGTGCCAGCAGTGACGATGGGGCTTACAATGAGCAGTTCTTC; CDR3: CASSDDGAYNEQFF
D: .; length: 13; J: TRBJ2-7; size: .; V: TRBV5-1; DNA: TGCGCCAGCAGCTTGGAGCCAGGGGAGAAGCAGTACTTC; CDR3: CASSLEPGEKQYF
D: .; length: 19; J: TRBJ2-3; size: once; V: TRBV7-3; DNA: TGTGCCAGCAGCCCCCTTAACCTAATTACACAGGGCGGCACAGATACGCAGTATTTT; CDR3: CASSPLNLITQGGTDTQYF
D: TRBD1; length: 14; J: TRBJ1-2; size: .; V: TRBV4-1; DNA: TGCGCCAGCAGCCTCGGACAGGGGGCGGCGGGCTACACCTTC; CDR3: CASSLGQGAAGYTF
D: TRBD1; length: 14; J: TRBJ1-1; size: .; V: TRBV5-1; DNA: TGCGCCAGCAGCTCAACGGGACAGGGAAATGGAGCTTTCTTT; CDR3: CASSSTGQGNGAFF
D: .; length: 15; J: TRBJ1-1; size: many; V: TRBV7-9; DNA: TGTGCCAGCAGCTTAACTCAGGCGGGGGGGACTGAAGCTTTCTTT; CDR3: CASSLTQAGGTEAFF
D: TRBD1; length: 15; J: TRBJ2-5; size: .; V: TRBV19; DNA: TGTGCCAGTAGTATAAGACAGGGGGTCGGGGAGACCCAGTACTTC; CDR3: CASSIRQGVGETQYF
D: .; length: 16; J: TRBJ2-7; size: .; V: TRBV27; DNA: TGTGCCAGCAGTTTAAAACCCGGGGGAACTACCTACGAGCAGTACTTC; CDR3: CASSLKPGGTTYEQYF
D: .; length: 10; J: TRBJ1-1; size: .; V: TRBV29-1; DNA: TGCAGCGCCGGGGGGACTGAAGCTTTCTTT; CDR3: CSAGGTEAFF
D: .; length: 13; J: TRBJ2-7; size: .; V: TRBV18; DNA: TGTGCCAGCTCACCAGGGACAAGCTACGAGCAGTACTTC; CDR3: CASSPGTSYEQYF
D: .; length: 14; J: TRBJ1-1; size: .; V: TRBV19; DNA: TGTGCCAGTAGTATTGGACAGCAGGGGACTGAAGCTTTCTTT; CDR3: CASSIGQQGTEAFF
D: .; length: 14; J: TRBJ1-4; size: .; V: TRBV5-5; DNA: TGTGCCAGCAGCTTGAGCTCCATCGATGAAAAACTGTTTTTT; CDR3: CASSLSSIDEKLFF
D: TRBD2; length: 17; J: TRBJ2-7; size: many; V: TRBV5-1; DNA: TGCGCCAGCAGCCCCGGGACTAGCGGGTCCTTTCACCACGAGCAGTACTTC; CDR3: CASSPGTSGSFHHEQYF
D: .; length: 14; J: TRBJ2-5; size: .; V: TRBV7-8; DNA: TGTGCCAGCAGCGTAAGACAGAGTCAAGAGACCCAGTACTTC; CDR3: CASSVRQSQETQYF
D: TRBD2; length: 18; J: TRBJ2-3; size: .; V: TRBV7-3; DNA: TGTGCCAGCAGCTTAAATATTCCGGCAGCGGGGGGCACAGATACGCAGTATTTT; CDR3: CASSLNIPAAGGTDTQYF
D: .; length: 14; J: TRBJ2-3; size: .; V: TRBV5-1; DNA: TGCGCCAGCAGCTTGGGGCTCGCGGGAGATACGCAGTATTTT; CDR3: CASSLGLAGDTQYF